The rows below give T cell receptor beta chains drawn from one sample of a study of shared clonotypes between healthy human individuals. TCRdb's table, derived via immunoSEQ multiplex PCR, lists solely in-frame clones and lacks some. Among 2 million to 3 million clones, 93% were seen once, and the ten largest hold 0.36%. Material for sequencing was naive CD4+ T cells from PBMCs. The source is a man between 18 and 29 years old in good health. Some clones in this sample may be carry-over from other donors' samples. Both conserved end residues are part of each CDR3. A D gene is named only where the DNA matches it firmly. Expanded clones are given a class, and other clones once, few, many or no size at all.

d_call: NA
j_call: TRBJ1-4
clone_size: NA
v_call: TRBV19
cdr3_nt: TGTGCCAGTAAGAAACTTGAAAAACTGTTTTTT
cdr3_aa: CASKKLEKLFF

d_call: NA
j_call: TRBJ2-7
clone_size: NA
v_call: TRBV9
cdr3_nt: TGTGCCAGCAGCGCAACCATTACTAGGGGCGAGCAGTACTTC
cdr3_aa: CASSATITRGEQYF

d_call: NA
j_call: TRBJ1-1
clone_size: once
v_call: TRBV5-5
cdr3_nt: TGTGCCAGCAGCTTCGGCAGCATGAACACTGAAGCTTTCTTT
cdr3_aa: CASSFGSMNTEAFF

d_call: TRBD1
j_call: TRBJ1-1
clone_size: NA
v_call: TRBV2
cdr3_nt: TGTGCCAGCATCCCCGGACAGGGTACCACTGAAGCTTTCTTT
cdr3_aa: CASIPGQGTTEAFF

d_call: NA
j_call: TRBJ1-4
clone_size: NA
v_call: TRBV4-1
cdr3_nt: TGCGCCAGCAGCCAAAGAACAGTGAATCCTAATGAAAAACTGTTTTTT
cdr3_aa: CASSQRTVNPNEKLFF

d_call: NA
j_call: TRBJ2-5
clone_size: NA
v_call: TRBV6-5
cdr3_nt: TGTGCCAGTGCCCTGGGGTTTGAGACCCAGTACTTC
cdr3_aa: CASALGFETQYF

d_call: NA
j_call: TRBJ1-4
clone_size: NA
v_call: TRBV27
cdr3_nt: TGTGCCAGCAGTCCCCCCAGCGGGCTACGGGCTTGTGTGGCAACTAATGAAAAACTGTTTTTT
cdr3_aa: CASSPPSGLRACVATNEKLFF

d_call: NA
j_call: TRBJ2-5
clone_size: NA
v_call: TRBV5-1
cdr3_nt: TGCGCCAGCAGCCGGGGACTCCCCGAGGAGACCCAGTACTTC
cdr3_aa: CASSRGLPEETQYF

d_call: NA
j_call: TRBJ2-1
clone_size: NA
v_call: TRBV29-1
cdr3_nt: TGCAGCGCTGAGACGCAGGGTAATGAGCAGTTCTTC
cdr3_aa: CSAETQGNEQFF

d_call: NA
j_call: TRBJ2-5
clone_size: NA
v_call: TRBV13
cdr3_nt: TGTGCCAGCAGCCCGATAAGAGACCGCCAAGAGACCCAGTACTTC
cdr3_aa: CASSPIRDRQETQYF

d_call: NA
j_call: TRBJ1-2
clone_size: NA
v_call: TRBV7-2
cdr3_nt: TGTGCCAGCAGCTTAGAGGGGGGAGGAGGCTATGGCTACACCTTC
cdr3_aa: CASSLEGGGGYGYTF

d_call: NA
j_call: TRBJ1-1
clone_size: NA
v_call: TRBV27
cdr3_nt: TGTGCCAGCAGTTTTTCGAGGAGGGGGGTCTCCGAAGCTTTCTTT
cdr3_aa: CASSFSRRGVSEAFF

d_call: NA
j_call: TRBJ1-3
clone_size: NA
v_call: TRBV28
cdr3_nt: TGTGCCAGCAGTCACAGGGTAGCTTCCGGAAACACCATATATTTT
cdr3_aa: CASSHRVASGNTIYF

d_call: NA
j_call: TRBJ1-4
clone_size: once
v_call: TRBV5-1
cdr3_nt: TGCGCCAGCAGCTCGCTGGGGGCTGTATCCACTAATGAAAAACTGTTTTTT
cdr3_aa: CASSSLGAVSTNEKLFF

d_call: TRBD1
j_call: TRBJ1-5
clone_size: NA
v_call: TRBV7-9
cdr3_nt: TGTGCCAGCAGCTTTGGGACAGGGTTGATTAGCAATCAGCCCCAGCATTTT
cdr3_aa: CASSFGTGLISNQPQHF

d_call: NA
j_call: TRBJ2-1
clone_size: NA
v_call: TRBV18
cdr3_nt: TGTGCCAGCTCAGAGGACCATTTCGATTACAATGAGCAGTTCTTC
cdr3_aa: CASSEDHFDYNEQFF

d_call: NA
j_call: TRBJ1-5
clone_size: NA
v_call: TRBV2
cdr3_nt: TGTGCCAGCAGTGAGCAGGTAGGAGATCAGCCCCAGCATTTT
cdr3_aa: CASSEQVGDQPQHF

d_call: TRBD1
j_call: TRBJ2-7
clone_size: NA
v_call: TRBV19
cdr3_nt: TGTGCCAGTAGTACCCGCACCGGGACAGGGTTCTACGAGCAGTACTTC
cdr3_aa: CASSTRTGTGFYEQYF

d_call: TRBD2
j_call: TRBJ2-1
clone_size: NA
v_call: TRBV4-2
cdr3_nt: TGTGCCAGCAGCCAAGCGGCGCGGGAGGGTCGCAATGAGCAGTTCTTC
cdr3_aa: CASSQAAREGRNEQFF

d_call: NA
j_call: TRBJ2-1
clone_size: NA
v_call: TRBV28
cdr3_nt: TGTGCCAGTATAATTGGAGGGAGTAACTACAATGAGCAGTTCTTC
cdr3_aa: CASIIGGSNYNEQFF

d_call: NA
j_call: TRBJ1-5
clone_size: few
v_call: TRBV30
cdr3_nt: TGTGCCTGGAGTTTCGGACCCTATCAGCCCCAGCATTTT
cdr3_aa: CAWSFGPYQPQHF

d_call: NA
j_call: TRBJ2-6
clone_size: NA
v_call: TRBV27
cdr3_nt: TGTGCCAGCAGTTTAGGTTCGGACTCTGGGGCCAACGTCCTGACTTTC
cdr3_aa: CASSLGSDSGANVLTF

d_call: TRBD1
j_call: TRBJ2-2
clone_size: once
v_call: TRBV5-6
cdr3_nt: TGTGCCAGCAGCCGACCGCCCGGGACAGGGGACACCGGGGAGCTGTTTTTT
cdr3_aa: CASSRPPGTGDTGELFF

d_call: TRBD1
j_call: TRBJ2-1
clone_size: NA
v_call: TRBV19
cdr3_nt: TGTGCCAGTAGTATTGGACAGGGGCCAAGTGAGCAGTTCTTC
cdr3_aa: CASSIGQGPSEQFF

d_call: NA
j_call: TRBJ1-2
clone_size: NA
v_call: TRBV2
cdr3_nt: TGTGCCAGCAGTGAAAGGGGTAATGGCTATGGCTACACCTTC
cdr3_aa: CASSERGNGYGYTF

d_call: TRBD2
j_call: TRBJ2-5
clone_size: NA
v_call: TRBV2
cdr3_nt: TGTGCCAGCAGAGACTATCTAGCGGGGGCGGAAGAGACCCAGTACTTC
cdr3_aa: CASRDYLAGAEETQYF

d_call: NA
j_call: TRBJ2-2
clone_size: once
v_call: TRBV7-3
cdr3_nt: TGTGCCAGCAGCCGACAGAGCGGGCCAAGGGTCGGGGAGCTGTTTTTT
cdr3_aa: CASSRQSGPRVGELFF

d_call: TRBD1
j_call: TRBJ2-2
clone_size: NA
v_call: TRBV7-3
cdr3_nt: TGTGCCAGCAGCTCCGGGACAGGGGTAATGGGGGAGCTGTTTTTT
cdr3_aa: CASSSGTGVMGELFF

d_call: TRBD2
j_call: TRBJ2-5
clone_size: NA
v_call: TRBV7-8
cdr3_nt: TGTGCCAGCAGCTTAGTAAGGACTAGCGGGCAAGAGACCCAGTACTTC
cdr3_aa: CASSLVRTSGQETQYF

d_call: NA
j_call: TRBJ1-4
clone_size: NA
v_call: TRBV5-4
cdr3_nt: TGTGCCAGCAGCTTAGTACCAGGGAGGCCTAATGAAAAACTGTTTTTT
cdr3_aa: CASSLVPGRPNEKLFF

d_call: TRBD1
j_call: TRBJ1-3
clone_size: NA
v_call: TRBV19
cdr3_nt: TGTGCCAGTAGTATCCTGGACAGGGACTGGAACACCATATATTTT
cdr3_aa: CASSILDRDWNTIYF

d_call: NA
j_call: TRBJ1-4
clone_size: NA
v_call: TRBV4-3
cdr3_nt: TGCGCCAGCAGCCGGGCAGGAACGGATAATGAAAAACTGTTTTTT
cdr3_aa: CASSRAGTDNEKLFF

d_call: TRBD2
j_call: TRBJ2-2
clone_size: NA
v_call: TRBV29-1
cdr3_nt: TGCAGCGCCTTACCGGGACTAGCGGGAGACCCCGGGGAGCTGTTTTTT
cdr3_aa: CSALPGLAGDPGELFF

d_call: NA
j_call: TRBJ2-3
clone_size: NA
v_call: TRBV7-2
cdr3_nt: TGTGCCAGCAGCTTAATGGGAAATATATCCCCAGATACGCAGTATTTT
cdr3_aa: CASSLMGNISPDTQYF

d_call: NA
j_call: TRBJ1-2
clone_size: NA
v_call: TRBV9
cdr3_nt: TGTGCCAGCAGCGTAGGCGGAGGGGGGGGCTATGGCTACACCTTC
cdr3_aa: CASSVGGGGGYGYTF

d_call: NA
j_call: TRBJ1-1
clone_size: few
v_call: TRBV7-2
cdr3_nt: TGTGCCACTACCGACCCCTCGGGGGGCACTGAAGCTTTCTTT
cdr3_aa: CATTDPSGGTEAFF

d_call: NA
j_call: TRBJ1-1
clone_size: few
v_call: TRBV2
cdr3_nt: TGTGCCAGCAGTATTCAGGGTCGCACTGAAGCTTTCTTT
cdr3_aa: CASSIQGRTEAFF

d_call: TRBD2
j_call: TRBJ2-7
clone_size: NA
v_call: TRBV7-3
cdr3_nt: TGTGCCAGCAGTCGATCGGGACTAGCCTCCTACGAGCAGTACTTC
cdr3_aa: CASSRSGLASYEQYF

d_call: NA
j_call: TRBJ1-2
clone_size: NA
v_call: TRBV7-9
cdr3_nt: TGTGCCAGCAGCTTAGGGGGGCGATATGGCTACACCTTC
cdr3_aa: CASSLGGRYGYTF

d_call: TRBD2
j_call: TRBJ2-2
clone_size: once
v_call: TRBV29-1
cdr3_nt: TGCAGCGCTGAGACTAGCGGGACGACGAACACCGGGGAGCTGTTTTTT
cdr3_aa: CSAETSGTTNTGELFF

d_call: NA
j_call: TRBJ1-4
clone_size: NA
v_call: TRBV29-1
cdr3_nt: TGCAGCGTTAGGGGGGCCCTTAATGAAAAACTGTTTTTT
cdr3_aa: CSVRGALNEKLFF

d_call: NA
j_call: TRBJ2-3
clone_size: NA
v_call: TRBV29-1
cdr3_nt: TGCAGCGTTTTAGGAAGAGGCACAGATACGCAGTATTTT
cdr3_aa: CSVLGRGTDTQYF

d_call: TRBD2
j_call: TRBJ2-2
clone_size: NA
v_call: TRBV5-1
cdr3_nt: TGCGCCAGCAGCTTGGGGTTGGCTAGCGGAAACACCGGGGAGCTGTTTTTT
cdr3_aa: CASSLGLASGNTGELFF

d_call: NA
j_call: TRBJ1-1
clone_size: NA
v_call: TRBV29-1
cdr3_nt: TGCAGCGTGAGGACCGAGTCGGCTTTCTTT
cdr3_aa: CSVRTESAFF

d_call: NA
j_call: TRBJ1-2
clone_size: once
v_call: TRBV6-6
cdr3_nt: TGTGCCAGCAGTTACGAGACAGTTTCCTCGGGGGGCTACACCTTC
cdr3_aa: CASSYETVSSGGYTF

d_call: NA
j_call: TRBJ2-7
clone_size: NA
v_call: TRBV5-1
cdr3_nt: TGCGCCAGCAGCGCTTGGGACGGGGCTCGGTACTTC
cdr3_aa: CASSAWDGARYF

d_call: NA
j_call: TRBJ2-7
clone_size: NA
v_call: TRBV4-2
cdr3_nt: TGTGCCAGCAGCCAAGATCGAATAGCGCTGAGCTCCTACGAGCAGTACTTC
cdr3_aa: CASSQDRIALSSYEQYF

d_call: NA
j_call: TRBJ2-7
clone_size: once
v_call: TRBV7-9
cdr3_nt: TGTGCCAGCAGCTTAGCAGGGGACCCTTCCTACGAGCAGTACTTC
cdr3_aa: CASSLAGDPSYEQYF

d_call: TRBD1
j_call: TRBJ1-3
clone_size: few
v_call: TRBV7-2
cdr3_nt: TGTGCCAGCAGCTTTACCAGGGGACAGAGCTCTGGAAACACCATATATTTT
cdr3_aa: CASSFTRGQSSGNTIYF

d_call: NA
j_call: TRBJ1-1
clone_size: few
v_call: TRBV28
cdr3_nt: TGTGCCACCCACTCCCACCCTGAAGCTTTCTTT
cdr3_aa: CATHSHPEAFF

d_call: NA
j_call: TRBJ1-6
clone_size: NA
v_call: TRBV30
cdr3_nt: TGTGCCTGTCGGGCAGGGCTACTACGTAATTCACCCCTCCACTTT
cdr3_aa: CACRAGLLRNSPLHF

d_call: NA
j_call: TRBJ2-7
clone_size: NA
v_call: TRBV6-1
cdr3_nt: TGTGCCAGCGGGCGCCACAACGAGCAGTACTTC
cdr3_aa: CASGRHNEQYF

d_call: TRBD2
j_call: TRBJ2-5
clone_size: once
v_call: TRBV28
cdr3_nt: TGTGCCAGCAGTTTACCCCCTCTAGCGGGAAAGACCCAGTACTTC
cdr3_aa: CASSLPPLAGKTQYF

d_call: NA
j_call: TRBJ2-5
clone_size: NA
v_call: TRBV7-2
cdr3_nt: TGTGCCAGCAGCTCCAACAGGATCCAAGAGACCCAGTACTTC
cdr3_aa: CASSSNRIQETQYF

d_call: NA
j_call: TRBJ1-5
clone_size: NA
v_call: TRBV7-9
cdr3_nt: TGTGCCAGCAGCCTGAGAGACCCGTTCCCCCAGCATTTT
cdr3_aa: CASSLRDPFPQHF

d_call: TRBD2
j_call: TRBJ2-3
clone_size: NA
v_call: TRBV29-1
cdr3_nt: TGCAGCGTTGAAGAACTAGCGTGGGATACGCAGTATTTT
cdr3_aa: CSVEELAWDTQYF

d_call: NA
j_call: TRBJ2-5
clone_size: NA
v_call: TRBV2
cdr3_nt: TGTGCCAGCAGTGGATGGGGGGAGACCCAGTACTTC
cdr3_aa: CASSGWGETQYF

d_call: NA
j_call: TRBJ2-7
clone_size: NA
v_call: TRBV5-4
cdr3_nt: TGTGCCAGCAGCTTCAGGGAATCCCACGAGCAGTACTTC
cdr3_aa: CASSFRESHEQYF